This T cell receptor beta chain was obtained from a study of T cells after yellow fever vaccination. As for the study in general: Low-cell-number fractions underwent preparation using SMART-Seq v4 Ultra Low Input.

Study-level findings and limits: The secondary response was weaker, and its peak arrived faster, on day 5 versus 15.

Regarding this clonotype: Its antigen is as yet unknown.

Trimming at V came to 10 bases and at J to 7 bases, leaving 11 bases not matched to a gene. This CDR3 is built from 13 residues. Germline V gene data show CDR1 as MNHEY and CDR2 as SVGAGI. TCRdb used MiXCR to reprocess the 5' RACE reads, holding one entry per CDR3 protein. This table has about 220,000 distinct CDR3 sequences, less than 3.5% appearing once. The specimen comprised CD4+ T cells sorted from PBMCs, sampled 10 days after the yellow fever booster vaccination. The TCR comes from a man younger than 35 who received the YFV17D yellow fever vaccine. The V and J genes are TRBV6-5 and TRBJ1-2; TRBD1 agrees at 8 bases. The CDR3 DNA is TGTGCCACCCGGGGGGGACAGGCGGCTGGCTACACCTTC. Protein product: CATRGGQAAGYTF.